This T cell receptor beta chain was sequenced during a study of cytomegalovirus exposure and HLA in healthy donors. Researchers ran the PCR with 60 Vbeta and 13 Jbeta primers. Using immunoSEQ multiplex PCR, the repertoire was profiled, and TCRdb retains in-frame clones only, with some absent. The table records approximately 120,000 clones, roughly 71% of them present only once. The V gene's germline CDR1 is SEHNR and CDR2 FQNEAQ (reference sequence). The CDR3 has 13 residues. The source material was PBMCs. The chain couples TRBV7-9 to TRBJ1-3; D is undetermined. The TCR was taken from a woman in her fifties or sixties in good health and CMV-seropositive. The CDR3 reads CAIRSDSGNTIYF. In DNA, the CDR3 is TGTGCAATCAGGTCGGACTCTGGAAACACCATATATTTT.